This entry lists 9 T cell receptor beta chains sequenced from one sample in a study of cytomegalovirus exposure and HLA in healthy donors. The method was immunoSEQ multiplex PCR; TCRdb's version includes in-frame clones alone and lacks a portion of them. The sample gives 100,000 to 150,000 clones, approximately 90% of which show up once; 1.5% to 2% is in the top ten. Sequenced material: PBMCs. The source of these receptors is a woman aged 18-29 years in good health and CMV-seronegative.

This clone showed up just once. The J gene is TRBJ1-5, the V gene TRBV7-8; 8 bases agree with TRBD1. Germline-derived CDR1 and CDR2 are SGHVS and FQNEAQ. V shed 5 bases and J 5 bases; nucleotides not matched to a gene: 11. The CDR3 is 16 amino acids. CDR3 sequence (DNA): TGTGCCAGCAGCGAGAAGACAGGGGAAGGAGATCAGCCCCAGCATTTT. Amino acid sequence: CASSEKTGEGDQPQHF.

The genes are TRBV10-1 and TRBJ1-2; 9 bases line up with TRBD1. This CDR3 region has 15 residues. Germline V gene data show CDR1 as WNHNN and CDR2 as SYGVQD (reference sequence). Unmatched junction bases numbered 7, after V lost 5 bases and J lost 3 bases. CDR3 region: CASSPGRQGDYGYTF. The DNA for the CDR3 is TGCGCCAGCAGTCCTGGACGACAGGGGGACTATGGCTACACCTTC.

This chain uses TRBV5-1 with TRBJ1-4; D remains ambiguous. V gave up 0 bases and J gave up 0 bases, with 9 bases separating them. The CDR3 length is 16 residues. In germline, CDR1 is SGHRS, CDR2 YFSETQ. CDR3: CASSLAAGSTNEKLFF. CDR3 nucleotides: TGCGCCAGCAGCTTGGCGGCAGGTTCAACTAATGAAAAACTGTTTTTT.

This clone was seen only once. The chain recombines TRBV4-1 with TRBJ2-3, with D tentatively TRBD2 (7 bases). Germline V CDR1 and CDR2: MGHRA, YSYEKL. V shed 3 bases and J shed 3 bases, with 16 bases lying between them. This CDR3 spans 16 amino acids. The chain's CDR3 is CASSHVPGGQTDTQYF. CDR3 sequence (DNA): TGCGCCAGCAGCCACGTGCCGGGAGGACAGACAGATACGCAGTATTTT.

The CDR3: CASSLRGLAESEQYF. The CDR3 coding sequence is TGTGCCAGCAGCTTAAGGGGACTAGCGGAGAGCGAGCAGTACTTC. The chain couples TRBV7-2 to TRBJ2-7; 11 bases align to TRBD2. Germline CDR1 and CDR2: SGHTA and FQGNSA. This CDR3 is built from 15 residues. Germline trimming cut 2 bases from V and 6 bases from J; bases unmatched to any gene: 6.

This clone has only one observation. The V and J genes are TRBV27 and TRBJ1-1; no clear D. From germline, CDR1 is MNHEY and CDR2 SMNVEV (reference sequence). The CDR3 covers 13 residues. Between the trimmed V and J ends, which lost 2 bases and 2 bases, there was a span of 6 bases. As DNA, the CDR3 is TGTGCCAGCAGTTTACGGAGAAACACTGAAGCTTTCTTT. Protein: CASSLRRNTEAFF.

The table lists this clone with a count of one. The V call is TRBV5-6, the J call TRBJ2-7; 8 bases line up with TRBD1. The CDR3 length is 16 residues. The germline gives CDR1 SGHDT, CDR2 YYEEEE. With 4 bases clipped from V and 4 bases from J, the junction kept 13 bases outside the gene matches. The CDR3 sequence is CASSPWSIQGAYEQYF. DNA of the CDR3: TGTGCCAGCAGCCCGTGGAGTATCCAGGGGGCTTACGAGCAGTACTTC.

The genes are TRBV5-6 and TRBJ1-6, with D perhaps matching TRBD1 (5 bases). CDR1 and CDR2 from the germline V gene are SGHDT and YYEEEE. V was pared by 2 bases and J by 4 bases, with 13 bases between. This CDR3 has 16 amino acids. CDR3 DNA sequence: TGTGCCAGCAGCTTAGGACAACCAATGTATAATTCACCCCTCCACTTT. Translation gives CASSLGQPMYNSPLHF.

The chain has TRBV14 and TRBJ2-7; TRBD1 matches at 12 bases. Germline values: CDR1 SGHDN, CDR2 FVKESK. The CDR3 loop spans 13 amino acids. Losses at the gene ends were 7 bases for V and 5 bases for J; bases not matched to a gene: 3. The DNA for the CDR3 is TGTGCCAGCATGGGGACAGGGGGCCACGAGCAGTACTTC. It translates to CASMGTGGHEQYF. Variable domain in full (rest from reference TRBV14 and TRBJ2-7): EAGVTQFPSHSVIEKGQTVTLRCDPISGHDNLYWYRRVMGKEIKFLLHFVKESKQDESGMPNNRFLAERTGGTYSTLKVQPAELEDSGVYFCASMGTGGHEQYFGPGTRLTVT.